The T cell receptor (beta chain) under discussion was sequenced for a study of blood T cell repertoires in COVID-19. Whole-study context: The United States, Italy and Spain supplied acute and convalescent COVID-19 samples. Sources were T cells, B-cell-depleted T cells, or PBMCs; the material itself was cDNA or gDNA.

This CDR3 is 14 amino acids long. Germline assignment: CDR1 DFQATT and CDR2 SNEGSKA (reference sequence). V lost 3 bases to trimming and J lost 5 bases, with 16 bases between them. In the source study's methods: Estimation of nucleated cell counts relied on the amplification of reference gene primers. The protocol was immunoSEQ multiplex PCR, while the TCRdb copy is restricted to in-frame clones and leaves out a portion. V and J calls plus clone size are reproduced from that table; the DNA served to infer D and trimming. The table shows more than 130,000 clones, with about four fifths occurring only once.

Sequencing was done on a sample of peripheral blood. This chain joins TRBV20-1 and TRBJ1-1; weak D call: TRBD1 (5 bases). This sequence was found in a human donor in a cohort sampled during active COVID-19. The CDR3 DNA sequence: TGCAGTGCTAGTCTGGAGGGGTTTTATACTGAAGCTTTCTTT. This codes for CSASLEGFYTEAFF.